A single sample gave rise to the 18 T cell receptor beta chains below, sequenced in a study of blood T cell repertoires in COVID-19. This table comes from immunoSEQ multiplex PCR, and its TCRdb copy is limited to in-frame clones, with some not included. The sample includes around 220,000 clones, 80% to 90% of them seen just once. Sequencing was carried out using peripheral blood. The receptors were gathered from a man in his late teens or twenties with active or convalescent COVID-19.

The chain recombines TRBV28 with TRBJ1-3; 7 bases map to TRBD1. Germline V gene sequence: CDR1 MDHEN, CDR2 SYDVKM. CDR3 size: 16 residues. The ends lost 7 bases at V and 0 bases at J; junction bases unmatched: 9. CDR3 loop: CASKQGDRVSGNTIYF. The CDR3 nucleotides read TGTGCCAGCAAGCAGGGGGACAGAGTCTCTGGAAACACCATATATTTT.

This clone has just one count. This rearrangement joins TRBV6-5 to TRBJ2-7; 12 nucleotides agree with TRBD2. The CDR3 totals 15 residues. J was trimmed by 5 bases and V by 11 bases; bases with no gene match: 13. Germline CDR1 and CDR2: MNHEY and SVGAGI. CDR3 amino acids: CASEASSGRGDEQYF. As DNA, the CDR3 is TGTGCCTCCGAGGCATCTAGCGGGAGGGGGGACGAGCAGTACTTC.

A single count supports this clone. The rearrangement joins TRBV10-3 to TRBJ2-1, with D perhaps matching TRBD2 (6 bases). Germline loops: CDR1 ENHRY, CDR2 SYGVKD. The CDR3 loop spans 16 amino acids. Trimming left V 10 bases short and J 2 bases short, with 21 bases between. The CDR3 DNA reads TGTGCCACCGAACCTGCGGGGCAGAGGCCCTACAATGAGCAGTTCTTC. Translating it yields CATEPAGQRPYNEQFF.

The chain carries TRBV2 and TRBJ1-4; TRBD1 aligns across 9 bases. This CDR3 has 15 residues. Germline assignment: CDR1 SNHLY and CDR2 FYNNEI. J gave up 12 bases and V 0 bases, and 8 bases lay outside the gene matches. The DNA of the CDR3 is TGTGCCAGCAGTGAAGCCGGGACAGGGAATGGGGAACTGTTTTTT. Residues: CASSEAGTGNGELFF.

The chain couples TRBV4-1 to TRBJ2-7; weak D call: TRBD1 (5 bases). Germline V lookup: CDR1 MGHRA, CDR2 YSYEKL. The V gene lost 4 bases and the J gene lost 0 bases, with 10 bases spanning the gap. This CDR3 comprises 14 residues. In DNA, the CDR3 is TGCGCCAGCAGCCCCATACAGGCCTCCTACGAGCAGTACTTC. It is translated as CASSPIQASYEQYF.

This clone showed up just a few times. The rearrangement joins TRBV11-2 to TRBJ2-7, with no clear D. The CDR3 length is 12 residues. Per the germline V gene, CDR1 is SGHAT and CDR2 is FQNNGV. V lost 5 bases to trimming and J lost 5 bases, with 10 bases between them. This CDR3 reads CASSPLSNEQYF. The CDR3 DNA reads as TGTGCCAGCAGCCCCTTGAGCAACGAGCAGTACTTC.

The V call is TRBV29-1, the J call TRBJ2-7, with 8 nucleotides matching TRBD2. The length of the CDR3 is 15 residues. CDR1 is SQVTM and CDR2 is ANQGSEA in the germline V gene. The J segment lost 5 bases and the V segment lost 5 bases, leaving 14 bases of the junction unmatched. The CDR3 nucleotides read TGCAGCGTTCAACTCGCCGGGGGGGACATGAACGAGCAGTACTTC. It specifies CSVQLAGGDMNEQYF.

The genes are TRBV18 and TRBJ2-1, with 9 nucleotides matching TRBD2. The germline V gene has CDR1 KGHSH and CDR2 LQKENI. The CDR3 runs 14 residues. Losses at the gene ends were 3 bases for V and 6 bases for J; bases not matched to a gene: 3. CDR3 protein: CASSPPSGINEQFF. The CDR3 bases are TGTGCCAGCTCACCCCCTAGCGGGATCAATGAGCAGTTCTTC.

CDR3 region: CASRPRRGGTEAFF. The CDR3 nucleotides read TGTGCCAGCAGGCCGCGACGTGGGGGGACTGAAGCTTTCTTT. The rearrangement uses TRBV7-2 and TRBJ1-1, with a possible D match to TRBD1 (5 bases). Germline loops: CDR1 SGHTA, CDR2 FQGNSA. V lost 6 bases and J lost 5, with 16 bases in between. CDR3 size: 14 residues.

The gene calls are TRBV6-5 and TRBJ2-3; TRBD2 might be the D (6 bases). The CDR3 sequence is 15 residues long. Germline CDR1 and CDR2: MNHEY and SVGAGI. V was trimmed by 6 bases and J by 2 bases, leaving 15 bases between them. The CDR3 DNA is TGTGCCAGCAGCGCCGAGGACTATCTCACAGATACGCAGTATTTT. It encodes CASSAEDYLTDTQYF.

This clone appeared a single time. The chain carries TRBV5-4 and TRBJ1-2, with 7 bases aligning to TRBD1. Per germline, CDR1 SGHNT and CDR2 YYREEE (reference sequence). The junction had 4 bases not matched to a gene; V was cut back by 4 bases and J by 7 bases. This CDR3 has 12 amino acids. The CDR3 DNA follows: TGTGCCAGCAGCAACGACAGGGTTGGCTACACCTTC. The encoded protein is CASSNDRVGYTF.

The rearrangement joins TRBV11-3 to TRBJ1-2, with unresolved D. This CDR3 contains 12 residues. The germline V and J ends were trimmed by 3 bases and 7 bases, with 9 bases remaining between them. CDR1 and CDR2 (germline): SGHNT, YENEEA. CDR3 sequence: CASSFSGSGYTF. The CDR3 region has the DNA TGTGCCAGCAGCTTCTCAGGTTCTGGCTACACCTTC.

This rearrangement joins TRBV5-1 to TRBJ2-7, with 10 bases that match TRBD2. V lost 8 bases and J lost 5; bases outside the gene matches: 10. Germline values: CDR1 SGHRS, CDR2 YFSETQ. The CDR3 spans 14 residues. CDR3: CASRLAGVLDEQYF. CDR3 in DNA: TGCGCCAGTCGACTAGCGGGCGTCCTAGACGAGCAGTACTTC.

The J gene is TRBJ1-6, the V gene TRBV5-1; possible D gene TRBD1, 6 bases. Germline loops: CDR1 SGHRS, CDR2 YFSETQ. This CDR3 is 15 amino acids long. The ends were cut back, 7 bases at V and 5 bases at J, with 16 bases in the middle. The CDR3 DNA sequence: TGCGCCAGCCGGCTGTTGGCAGGGGATAATTCACCCCTCCACTTT. Protein product: CASRLLAGDNSPLHF.

The chain is built from TRBV10-3 and TRBJ1-5; D remains ambiguous. Trimming cost V 3 bases and J 3 bases, with 3 bases left between them. Germline CDR1 is ENHRY and CDR2 is SYGVKD. This CDR3 is built from 12 residues. The DNA of the CDR3 is TGTGCCATCAGTGACTTCAATCAGCCCCAGCATTTT. Translating it yields CAISDFNQPQHF.

This chain joins TRBV2 and TRBJ2-7; 10 nucleotides match TRBD2. V dropped 6 bases and J dropped 6; count of bases not matched to a gene: 14. CDR1 and CDR2 (germline): SNHLY, FYNNEI. The CDR3 contains 16 residues. The CDR3 here is CASSLPPSSGSPEQYF. The CDR3 DNA follows: TGTGCCAGCAGCCTGCCGCCTTCTAGCGGGAGCCCCGAGCAGTACTTC.

The J gene is TRBJ2-1, the V gene TRBV11-3, with D possibly being TRBD2 (6 bases). The V and J ends lost 3 bases and 11 bases respectively, with 14 bases between them. The CDR3 is 13 amino acids. Germline V CDR1 and CDR2: SGHNT, YENEEA. The CDR3 protein is CASSFGTPNQQFF. DNA for the CDR3: TGTGCCAGCAGCTTCGGGACTCCTAATCAGCAGTTCTTC.

In its sample, this clone was seen a few times. J is TRBJ1-1 and V is TRBV5-4, with D possibly being TRBD1 (6 bases). The CDR3 consists of 15 residues. Germline values: CDR1 SGHNT, CDR2 YYREEE (reference sequence). Deletions cut 6 bases from V and 0 bases from J, with 15 bases between. CDR3 nucleotide sequence: TGTGCCAGCACCCATGCAGGGGTTATGAACACTGAAGCTTTCTTT. Translated: CASTHAGVMNTEAFF.